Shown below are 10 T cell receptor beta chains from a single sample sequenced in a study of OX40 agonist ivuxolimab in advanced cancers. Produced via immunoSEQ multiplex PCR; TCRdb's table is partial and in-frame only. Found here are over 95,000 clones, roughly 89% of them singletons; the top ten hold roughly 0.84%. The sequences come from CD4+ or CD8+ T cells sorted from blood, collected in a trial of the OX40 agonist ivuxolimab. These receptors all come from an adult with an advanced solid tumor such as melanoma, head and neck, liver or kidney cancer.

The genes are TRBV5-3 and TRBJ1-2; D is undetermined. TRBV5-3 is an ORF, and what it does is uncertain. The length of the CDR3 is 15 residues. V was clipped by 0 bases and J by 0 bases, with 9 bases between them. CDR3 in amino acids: CARSLVGQSNYGYTF. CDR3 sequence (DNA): TGTGCCAGAAGCTTGGTCGGGCAATCTAACTATGGCTACACCTTC.

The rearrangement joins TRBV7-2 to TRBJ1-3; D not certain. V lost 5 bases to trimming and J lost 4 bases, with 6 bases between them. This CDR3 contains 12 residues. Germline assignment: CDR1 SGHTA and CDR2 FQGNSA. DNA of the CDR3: TGTGCCAGCAGCCGTGTAGGAAACACCATATATTTT. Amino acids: CASSRVGNTIYF.

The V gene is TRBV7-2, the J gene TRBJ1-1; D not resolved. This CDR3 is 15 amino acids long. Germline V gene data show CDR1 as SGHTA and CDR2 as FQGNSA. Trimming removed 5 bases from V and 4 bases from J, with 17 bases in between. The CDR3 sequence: CASSPVGGLSTEAFF. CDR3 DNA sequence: TGTGCCAGCAGCCCCGTAGGAGGACTGTCCACTGAAGCTTTCTTT.

The CDR3 sequence: CASSLTQGEGYTF. The CDR3 DNA sequence: TGTGCCAGCTCACTTACCCAGGGTGAGGGCTACACCTTC. The chain is built from TRBV18 and TRBJ1-2, with TRBD1 as a possible D gene (5 bases). Germline CDR1 KGHSH, CDR2 LQKENI. Trimming stripped 4 bases from V and 8 bases from J, with 14 bases between. This CDR3 has 13 residues. The variable domain in full, completed from reference TRBV18 and TRBJ1-2, reads NAGVMQNPRHLVRRRGQEARLRCSPMKGHSHVYWYRQLPEEGLKFMVYLQKENIIDESGMPKERFSAEFPKEGPSILRIQQVVRGDSAAYFCASSLTQGEGYTFGSGTRLTVV.

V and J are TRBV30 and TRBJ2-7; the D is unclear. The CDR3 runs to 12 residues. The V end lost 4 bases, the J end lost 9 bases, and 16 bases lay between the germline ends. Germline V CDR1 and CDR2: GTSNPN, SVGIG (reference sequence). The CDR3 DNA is TGTGCCTGGAAGTTGACAAGCTTAAGGCAGTACTTC. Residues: CAWKLTSLRQYF.

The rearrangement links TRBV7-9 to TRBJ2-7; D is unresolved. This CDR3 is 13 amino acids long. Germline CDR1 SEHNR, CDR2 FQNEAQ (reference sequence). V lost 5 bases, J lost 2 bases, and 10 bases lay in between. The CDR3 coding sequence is TGTGCCAGCAGCCTCTTCCCGACCTACGAGCAGTACTTC. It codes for CASSLFPTYEQYF.

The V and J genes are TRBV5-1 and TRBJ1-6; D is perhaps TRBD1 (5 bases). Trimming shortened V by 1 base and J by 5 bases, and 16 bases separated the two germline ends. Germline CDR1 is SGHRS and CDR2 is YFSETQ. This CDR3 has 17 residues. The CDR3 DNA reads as TGCGCCAGCAGCTTGCGGGACCCGGAGACGGATAATTCACCCCTCCACTTT. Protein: CASSLRDPETDNSPLHF.

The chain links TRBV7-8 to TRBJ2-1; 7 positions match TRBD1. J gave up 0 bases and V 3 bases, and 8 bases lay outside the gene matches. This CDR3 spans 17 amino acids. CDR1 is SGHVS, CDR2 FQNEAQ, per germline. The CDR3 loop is CASSFQWTGRSYNEQFF. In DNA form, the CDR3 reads TGTGCCAGCAGCTTTCAGTGGACAGGTCGCTCCTACAATGAGCAGTTCTTC.

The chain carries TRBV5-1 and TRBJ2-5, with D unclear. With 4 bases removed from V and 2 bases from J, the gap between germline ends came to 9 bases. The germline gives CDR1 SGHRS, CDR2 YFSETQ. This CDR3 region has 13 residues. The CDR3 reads CASSQATQETQYF. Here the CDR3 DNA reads TGCGCCAGCAGCCAGGCAACTCAAGAGACCCAGTACTTC.

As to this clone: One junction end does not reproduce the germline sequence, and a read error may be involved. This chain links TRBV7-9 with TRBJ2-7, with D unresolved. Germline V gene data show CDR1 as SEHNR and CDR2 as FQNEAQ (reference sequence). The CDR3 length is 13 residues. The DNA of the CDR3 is TGTGCCAGCAGCTTAGGCGGATCCTACGAAGGGCTCTTC. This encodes CASSLGGSYEGLF.